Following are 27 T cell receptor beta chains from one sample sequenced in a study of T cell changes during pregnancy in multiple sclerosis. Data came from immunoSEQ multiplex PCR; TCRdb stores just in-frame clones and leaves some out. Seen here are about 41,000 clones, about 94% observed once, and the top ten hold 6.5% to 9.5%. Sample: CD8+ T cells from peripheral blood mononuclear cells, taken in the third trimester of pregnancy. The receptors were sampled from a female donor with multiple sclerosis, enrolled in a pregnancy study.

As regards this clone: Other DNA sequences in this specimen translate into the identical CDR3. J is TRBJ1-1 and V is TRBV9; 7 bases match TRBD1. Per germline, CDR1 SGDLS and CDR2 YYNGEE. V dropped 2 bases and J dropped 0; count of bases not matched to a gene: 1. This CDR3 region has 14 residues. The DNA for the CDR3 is TGTGCCAGCAGCGTGGGACAGCTGAACACTGAAGCTTTCTTT. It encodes CASSVGQLNTEAFF.

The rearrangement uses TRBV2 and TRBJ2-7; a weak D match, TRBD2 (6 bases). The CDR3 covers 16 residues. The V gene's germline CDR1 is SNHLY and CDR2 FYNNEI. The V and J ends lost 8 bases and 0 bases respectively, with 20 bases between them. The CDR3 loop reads CASVGSGLGPSYEQYF. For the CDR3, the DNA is TGTGCCAGCGTGGGTAGCGGTCTAGGACCCTCCTACGAGCAGTACTTC.

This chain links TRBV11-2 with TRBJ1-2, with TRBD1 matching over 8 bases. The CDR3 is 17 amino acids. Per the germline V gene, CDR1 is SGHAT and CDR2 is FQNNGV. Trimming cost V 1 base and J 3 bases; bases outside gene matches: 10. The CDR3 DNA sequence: TGTGCCAGCAGCTTAGGAGTCAGGGGGCGGTTGGACTATGGCTACACCTTC. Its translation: CASSLGVRGRLDYGYTF.

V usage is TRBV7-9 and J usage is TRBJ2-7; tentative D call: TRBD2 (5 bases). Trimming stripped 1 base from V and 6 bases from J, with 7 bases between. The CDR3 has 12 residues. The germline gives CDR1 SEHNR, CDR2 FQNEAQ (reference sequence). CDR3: CASSLGGLEQYF. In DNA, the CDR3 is TGTGCCAGCAGCTTAGGAGGACTCGAGCAGTACTTC.

CDR3 sequence (DNA): TGCGCCAGCAGCCAGGTCTCCGGGGTCTACGAGCAGTACTTC. It is translated as CASSQVSGVYEQYF. V usage is TRBV4-1 and J usage is TRBJ2-7; maybe TRBD2 (5 bases). Trimming removed 3 bases at V and 3 bases at J, with 12 bases between. CDR1 MGHRA and CDR2 YSYEKL come from the germline V gene. The CDR3 runs to 14 residues.

The CDR3 spells CASSDALAGDETQYF. The CDR3 nucleotides are TGTGCCAGCAGTGACGCACTAGCGGGAGATGAGACCCAGTACTTC. This chain connects TRBV6-1 to TRBJ2-5; 11 bases match TRBD2. Trimming at V came to 3 bases and at J to 5 bases, leaving 5 bases not matched to a gene. This CDR3 has 15 amino acids. From germline, CDR1 is MNHNS and CDR2 SASEGT.

The CDR3 DNA follows: TGTGCCAGCAGTTACCCCCTCGGGACAGGGGCCCCCTACGAGCAGTACTTC. Protein product: CASSYPLGTGAPYEQYF. The genes are TRBV28 and TRBJ2-7; 10 bases line up with TRBD1. After removal of 4 bases from V and 2 bases from J, the junction contained 11 bases not matched to a gene. Germline lookup yields CDR1 MDHEN and CDR2 SYDVKM. CDR3 size: 17 residues.

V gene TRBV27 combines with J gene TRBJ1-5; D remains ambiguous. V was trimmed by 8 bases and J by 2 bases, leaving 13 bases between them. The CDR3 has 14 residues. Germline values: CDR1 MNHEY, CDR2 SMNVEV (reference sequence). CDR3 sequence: CASRRGSGNQPQHF. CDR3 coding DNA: TGTGCCAGCCGCCGGGGAAGCGGCAATCAGCCCCAGCATTTT.

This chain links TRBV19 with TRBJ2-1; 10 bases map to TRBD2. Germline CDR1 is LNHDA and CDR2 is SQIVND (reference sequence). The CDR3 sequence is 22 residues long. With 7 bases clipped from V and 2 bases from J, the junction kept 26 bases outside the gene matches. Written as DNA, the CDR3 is TGTGCCAGTAAGACCACCAGCCTTGGGCTAGCGGGAGAGGGTCGCGCCTACAATGAGCAGTTCTTC. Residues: CASKTTSLGLAGEGRAYNEQFF.

The CDR3 DNA reads as TGCGCCAGCAGCCAAGAAGTGGGGGGAACTAAAAATGAGCAGTTCTTC. Its translation: CASSQEVGGTKNEQFF. V usage is TRBV4-1 and J usage is TRBJ2-1, with D possibly TRBD2 on 6 matching bases. This CDR3 has 16 amino acids. Germline-derived CDR1 and CDR2 are MGHRA and YSYEKL. V lost 0 bases, J lost 7 bases, and 16 bases lay in between.

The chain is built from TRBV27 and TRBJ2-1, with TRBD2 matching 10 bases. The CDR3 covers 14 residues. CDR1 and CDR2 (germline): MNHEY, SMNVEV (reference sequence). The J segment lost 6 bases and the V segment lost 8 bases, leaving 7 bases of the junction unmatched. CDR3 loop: CASAPAGGRNEQFF. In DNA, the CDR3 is TGTGCCAGCGCCCCAGCGGGAGGGCGCAATGAGCAGTTCTTC.

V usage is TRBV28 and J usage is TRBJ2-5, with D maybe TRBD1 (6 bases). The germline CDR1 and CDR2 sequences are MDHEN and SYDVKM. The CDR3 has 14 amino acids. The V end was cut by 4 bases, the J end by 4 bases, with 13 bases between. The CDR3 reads CASSSPGALETQYF. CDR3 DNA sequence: TGTGCCAGCAGTTCCCCAGGGGCCCTAGAGACCCAGTACTTC.

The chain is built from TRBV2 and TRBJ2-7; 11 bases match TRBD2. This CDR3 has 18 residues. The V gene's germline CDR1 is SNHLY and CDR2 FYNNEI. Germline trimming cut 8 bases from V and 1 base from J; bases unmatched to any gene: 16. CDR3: CASSTEASGRISSYEQYF. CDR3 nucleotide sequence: TGTGCCAGCTCCACCGAGGCTAGCGGGAGGATCTCATCCTACGAGCAGTACTTC.

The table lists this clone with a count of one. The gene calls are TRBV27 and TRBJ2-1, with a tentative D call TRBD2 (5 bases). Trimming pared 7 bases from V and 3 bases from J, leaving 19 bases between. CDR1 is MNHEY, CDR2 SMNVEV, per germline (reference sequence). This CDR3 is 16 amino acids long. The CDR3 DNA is TGTGCCAGCACCCAAGGCCGGGGAAGCATCTACAATGAGCAGTTCTTC. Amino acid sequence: CASTQGRGSIYNEQFF.

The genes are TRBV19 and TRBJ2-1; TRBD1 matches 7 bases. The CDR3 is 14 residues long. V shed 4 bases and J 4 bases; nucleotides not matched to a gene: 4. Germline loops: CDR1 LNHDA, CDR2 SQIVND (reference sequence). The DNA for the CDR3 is TGTGCCAGTAGTACCCCGACAGGGTACAATGAGCAGTTCTTC. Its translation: CASSTPTGYNEQFF.

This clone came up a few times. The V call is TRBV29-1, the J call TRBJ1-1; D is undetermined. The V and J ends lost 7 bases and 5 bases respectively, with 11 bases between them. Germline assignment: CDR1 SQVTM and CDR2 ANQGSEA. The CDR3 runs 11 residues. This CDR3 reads CSAASLTEAFF. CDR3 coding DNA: TGCAGCGCCGCTTCACTGACTGAAGCTTTCTTT. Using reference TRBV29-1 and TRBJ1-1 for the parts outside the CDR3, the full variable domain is SAVISQKPSRDICQRGTSLTIQCQVDSQVTMMFWYRQQPGQSLTLIATANQGSEATYESGFVIDKFPISRPNLTFSTLTVSNMSPEDSSIYLCSAASLTEAFFGQGTRLTVV.

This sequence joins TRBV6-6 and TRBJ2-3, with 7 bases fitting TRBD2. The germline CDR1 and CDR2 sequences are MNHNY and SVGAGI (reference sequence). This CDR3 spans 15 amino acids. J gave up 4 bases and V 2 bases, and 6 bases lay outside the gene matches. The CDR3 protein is CASSYTSGIADTQYF. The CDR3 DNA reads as TGTGCCAGCAGTTACACAAGCGGGATCGCAGATACGCAGTATTTT.

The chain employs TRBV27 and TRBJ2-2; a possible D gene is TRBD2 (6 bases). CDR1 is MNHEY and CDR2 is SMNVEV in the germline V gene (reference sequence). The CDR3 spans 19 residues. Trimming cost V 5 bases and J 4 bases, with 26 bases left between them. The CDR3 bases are TGTGCCAGCAGTACACTAGCAGGAGGGCCCCTATACTTCACCGGGGAGCTGTTTTTT. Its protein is CASSTLAGGPLYFTGELFF.

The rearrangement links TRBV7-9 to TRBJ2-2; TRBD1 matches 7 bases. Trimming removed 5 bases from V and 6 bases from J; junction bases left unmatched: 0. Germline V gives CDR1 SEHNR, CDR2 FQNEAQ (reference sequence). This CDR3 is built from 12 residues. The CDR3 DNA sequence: TGTGCCAGCAGCACAGGGGCCGGGGAGCTGTTTTTT. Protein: CASSTGAGELFF.

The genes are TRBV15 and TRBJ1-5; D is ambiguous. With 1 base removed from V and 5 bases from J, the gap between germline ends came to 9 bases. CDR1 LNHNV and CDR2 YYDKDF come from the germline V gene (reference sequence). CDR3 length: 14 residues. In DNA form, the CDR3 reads TGTGCCACCAGCAGAGCGGACTTGGATCAGCCCCAGCATTTT. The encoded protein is CATSRADLDQPQHF. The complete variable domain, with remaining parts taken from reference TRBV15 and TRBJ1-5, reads DAMVIQNPRYQVTQFGKPVTLSCSQTLNHNVMYWYQQKSSQAPKLLFHYYDKDFNNEADTPDNFQSRRPNTSFCFLDIRSPGLGDTAMYLCATSRADLDQPQHFGDGTRLSIL.

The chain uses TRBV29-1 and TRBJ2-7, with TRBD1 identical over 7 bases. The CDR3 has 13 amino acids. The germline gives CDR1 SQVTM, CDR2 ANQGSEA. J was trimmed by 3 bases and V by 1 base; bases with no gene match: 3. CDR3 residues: CSVEGQGVYEQYF. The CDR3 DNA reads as TGCAGCGTTGAAGGGCAGGGGGTCTACGAGCAGTACTTC.

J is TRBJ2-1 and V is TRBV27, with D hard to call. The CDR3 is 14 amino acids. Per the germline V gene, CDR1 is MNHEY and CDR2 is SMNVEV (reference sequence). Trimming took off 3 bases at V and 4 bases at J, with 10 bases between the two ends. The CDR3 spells CASSFSLNYNEQFF. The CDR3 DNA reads TGTGCCAGCAGTTTTAGTCTCAATTACAATGAGCAGTTCTTC.

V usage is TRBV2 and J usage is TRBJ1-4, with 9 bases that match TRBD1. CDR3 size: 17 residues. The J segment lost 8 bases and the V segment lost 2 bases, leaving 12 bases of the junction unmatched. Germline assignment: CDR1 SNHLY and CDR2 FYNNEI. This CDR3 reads CASSEKVGMDRGEKLFF. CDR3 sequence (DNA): TGTGCCAGCAGTGAAAAAGTGGGGATGGACAGGGGAGAAAAACTGTTTTTT.

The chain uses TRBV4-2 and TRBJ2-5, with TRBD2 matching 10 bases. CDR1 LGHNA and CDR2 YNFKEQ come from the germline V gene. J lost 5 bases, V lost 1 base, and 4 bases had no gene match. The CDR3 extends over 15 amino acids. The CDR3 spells CASSQVPSGSETQYF. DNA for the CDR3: TGTGCCAGCAGCCAAGTACCTAGCGGGAGTGAGACCCAGTACTTC.

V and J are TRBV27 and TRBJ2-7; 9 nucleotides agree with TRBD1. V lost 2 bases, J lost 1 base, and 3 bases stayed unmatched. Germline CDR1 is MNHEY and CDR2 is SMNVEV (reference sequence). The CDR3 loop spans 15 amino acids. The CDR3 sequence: CASSLTGTGSYEQYF. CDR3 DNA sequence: TGTGCCAGCAGTTTAACCGGGACAGGGTCCTACGAGCAGTACTTC.

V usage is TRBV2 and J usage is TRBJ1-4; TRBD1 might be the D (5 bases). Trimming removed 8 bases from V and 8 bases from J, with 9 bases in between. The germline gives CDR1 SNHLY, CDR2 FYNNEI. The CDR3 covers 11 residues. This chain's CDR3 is CASRGMEKLFF. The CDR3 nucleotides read TGTGCCAGCCGGGGGATGGAAAAACTGTTTTTT.

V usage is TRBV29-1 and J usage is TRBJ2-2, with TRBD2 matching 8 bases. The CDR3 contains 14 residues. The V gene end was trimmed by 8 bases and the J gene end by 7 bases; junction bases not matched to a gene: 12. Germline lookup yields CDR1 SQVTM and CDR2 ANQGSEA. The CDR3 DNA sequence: TGCAGCACCAACGGGGGGGAGCGAGGCGGGGAGCTGTTTTTT. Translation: CSTNGGERGGELFF.